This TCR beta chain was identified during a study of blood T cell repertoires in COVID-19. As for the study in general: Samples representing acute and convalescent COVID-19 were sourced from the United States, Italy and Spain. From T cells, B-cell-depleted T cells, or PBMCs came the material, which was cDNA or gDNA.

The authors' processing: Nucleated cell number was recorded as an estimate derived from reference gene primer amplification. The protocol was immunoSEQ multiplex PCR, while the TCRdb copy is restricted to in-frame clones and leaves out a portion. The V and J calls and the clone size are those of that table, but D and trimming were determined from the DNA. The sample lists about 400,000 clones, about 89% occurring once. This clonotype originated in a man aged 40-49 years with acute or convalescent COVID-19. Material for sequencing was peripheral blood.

The CDR3 bases are TGTGCCAGCAGCTTTCGGTCAGGGGTGGCTTCACCCCTCCACTTT. It yields the protein CASSFRSGVASPLHF. The chain is built from TRBV5-4 and TRBJ1-6; possibly TRBD1 for D (6 bases). CDR1 SGHNT and CDR2 YYREEE come from the germline V gene (reference sequence). V lost 2 bases and J lost 9, with 15 bases in between. The CDR3 contains 15 residues.